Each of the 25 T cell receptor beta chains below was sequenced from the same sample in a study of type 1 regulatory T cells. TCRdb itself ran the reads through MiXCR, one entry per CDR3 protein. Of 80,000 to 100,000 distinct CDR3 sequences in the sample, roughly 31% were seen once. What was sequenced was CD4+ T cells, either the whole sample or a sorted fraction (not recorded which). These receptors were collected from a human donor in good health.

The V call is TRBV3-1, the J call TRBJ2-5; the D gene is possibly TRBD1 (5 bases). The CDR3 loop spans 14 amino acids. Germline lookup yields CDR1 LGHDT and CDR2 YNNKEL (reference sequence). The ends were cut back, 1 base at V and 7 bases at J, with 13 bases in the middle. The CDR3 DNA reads TGTGCCAGCAGCCAAGGCCTCAGGGATGTGACCCAGTACTTC. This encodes CASSQGLRDVTQYF.

CDR3 in amino acids: CASSPSGGAGVYEQYF. CDR3 bases: TGTGCCAGCAGCCCGTCGGGTGGGGCTGGGGTCTACGAGCAGTACTTC. This rearrangement joins TRBV4-2 to TRBJ2-7, with D possibly TRBD1 on 5 matching bases. V was shortened by 4 bases and J by 3 bases, with 19 bases between the two germline ends. This CDR3 has 16 amino acids. The germline gives CDR1 LGHNA, CDR2 YNFKEQ.

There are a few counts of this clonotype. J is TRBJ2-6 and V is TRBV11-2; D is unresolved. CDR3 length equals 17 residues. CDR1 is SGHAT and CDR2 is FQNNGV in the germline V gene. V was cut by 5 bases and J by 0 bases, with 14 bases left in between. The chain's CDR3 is CASSATKPSSGANVLTF. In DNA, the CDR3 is TGTGCCAGCAGCGCGACAAAACCTTCCTCTGGGGCCAACGTCCTGACTTTC.

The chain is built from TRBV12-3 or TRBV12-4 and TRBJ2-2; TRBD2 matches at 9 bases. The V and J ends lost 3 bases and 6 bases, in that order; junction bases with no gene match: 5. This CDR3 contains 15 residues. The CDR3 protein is CASSFRSGSSGELFF. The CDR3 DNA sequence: TGTGCCAGCAGTTTCCGTAGCGGGAGTTCCGGGGAGCTGTTTTTT.

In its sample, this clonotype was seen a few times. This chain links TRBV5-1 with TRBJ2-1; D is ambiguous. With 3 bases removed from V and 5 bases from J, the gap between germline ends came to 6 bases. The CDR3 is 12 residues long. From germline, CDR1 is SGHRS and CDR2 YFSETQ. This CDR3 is CASSSGDNEQFF. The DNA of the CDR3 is TGCGCCAGCAGCTCTGGGGACAATGAGCAGTTCTTC.

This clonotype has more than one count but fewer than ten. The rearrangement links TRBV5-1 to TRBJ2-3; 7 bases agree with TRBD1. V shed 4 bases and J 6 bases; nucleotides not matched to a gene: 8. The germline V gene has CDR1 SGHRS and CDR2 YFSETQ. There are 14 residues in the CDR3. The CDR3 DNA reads TGCGCCAGCAGCGATCAGGGGGTCTGGGATACGCAGTATTTT. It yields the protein CASSDQGVWDTQYF.

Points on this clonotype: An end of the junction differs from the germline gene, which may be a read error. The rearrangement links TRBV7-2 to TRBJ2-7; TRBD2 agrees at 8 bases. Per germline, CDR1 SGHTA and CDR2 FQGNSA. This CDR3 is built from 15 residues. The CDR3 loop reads CASSVAGSGSYEQYF. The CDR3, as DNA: TGTGCCAGCAGCGTAGCAGGGAGCGGGAGCTACGAGCAGTACTTC.

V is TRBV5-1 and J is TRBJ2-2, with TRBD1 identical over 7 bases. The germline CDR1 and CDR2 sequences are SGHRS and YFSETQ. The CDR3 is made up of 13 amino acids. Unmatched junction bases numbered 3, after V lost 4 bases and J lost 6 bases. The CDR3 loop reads CASSHGTAGELFF. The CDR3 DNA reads TGCGCCAGCAGCCACGGGACAGCCGGGGAGCTGTTTTTT.

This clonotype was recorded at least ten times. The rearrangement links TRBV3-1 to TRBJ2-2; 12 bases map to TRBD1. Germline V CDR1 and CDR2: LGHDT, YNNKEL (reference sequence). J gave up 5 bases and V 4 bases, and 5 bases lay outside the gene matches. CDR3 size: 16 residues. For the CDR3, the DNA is TGTGCCAGCAGCCCGGGGGACAGGGGGCAAACCGGGGAGCTGTTTTTT. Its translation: CASSPGDRGQTGELFF.

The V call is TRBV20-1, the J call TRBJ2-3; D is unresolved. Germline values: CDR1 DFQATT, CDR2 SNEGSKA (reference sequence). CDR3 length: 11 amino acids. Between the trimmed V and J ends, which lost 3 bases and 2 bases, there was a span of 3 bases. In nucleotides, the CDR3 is TGCAGTGCTAGGGTCACAGATACGCAGTATTTT. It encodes CSARVTDTQYF.

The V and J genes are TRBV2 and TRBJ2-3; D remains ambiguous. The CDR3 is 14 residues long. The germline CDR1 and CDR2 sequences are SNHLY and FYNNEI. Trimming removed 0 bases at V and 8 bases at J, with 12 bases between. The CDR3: CASSEASVTGTQYF. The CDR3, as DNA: TGTGCCAGCAGTGAAGCATCCGTGACGGGTACGCAGTATTTT.

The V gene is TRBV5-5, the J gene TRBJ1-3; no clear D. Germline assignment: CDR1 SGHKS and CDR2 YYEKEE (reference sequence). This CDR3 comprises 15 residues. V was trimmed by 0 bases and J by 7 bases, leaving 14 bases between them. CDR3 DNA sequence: TGTGCCAGCAGCTTGGGGGTTCTTAGGAGGAACACCATATATTTT. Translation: CASSLGVLRRNTIYF.

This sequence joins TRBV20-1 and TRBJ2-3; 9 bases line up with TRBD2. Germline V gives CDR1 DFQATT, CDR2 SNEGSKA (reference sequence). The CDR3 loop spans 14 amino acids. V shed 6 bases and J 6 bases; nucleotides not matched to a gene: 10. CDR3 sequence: CSARDSGSGDTQYF. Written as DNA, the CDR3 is TGCAGTGCCAGGGATAGCGGGAGCGGTGATACGCAGTATTTT.

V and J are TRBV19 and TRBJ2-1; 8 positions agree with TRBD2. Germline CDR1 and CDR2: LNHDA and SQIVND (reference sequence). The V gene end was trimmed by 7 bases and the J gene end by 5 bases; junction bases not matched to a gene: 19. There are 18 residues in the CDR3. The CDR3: CASTLGSGTSPFNNEQFF. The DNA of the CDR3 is TGTGCCAGTACCTTGGGTAGCGGGACCTCTCCATTTAACAATGAGCAGTTCTTC.

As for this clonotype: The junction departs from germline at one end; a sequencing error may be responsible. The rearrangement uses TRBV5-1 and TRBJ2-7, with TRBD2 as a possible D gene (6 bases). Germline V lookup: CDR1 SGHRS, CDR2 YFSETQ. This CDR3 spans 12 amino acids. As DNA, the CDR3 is TGCGCCAGCAGCCGGGACTCCTACGAGCGGTACTTC. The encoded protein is CASSRDSYERYF.

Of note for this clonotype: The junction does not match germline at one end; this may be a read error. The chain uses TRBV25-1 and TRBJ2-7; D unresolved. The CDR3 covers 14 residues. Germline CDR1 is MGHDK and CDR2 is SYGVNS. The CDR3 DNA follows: TGTGCCAGCAATGAATTATTGAGCTCCTACGAGCAGTACTTC. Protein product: CASNELLSSYEQYF.

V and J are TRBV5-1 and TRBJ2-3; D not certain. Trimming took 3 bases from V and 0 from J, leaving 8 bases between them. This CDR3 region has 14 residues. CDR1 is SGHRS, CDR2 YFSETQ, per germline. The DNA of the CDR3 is TGCGCCAGCAGCTGGGCGTCTAGCACAGATACGCAGTATTTT. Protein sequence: CASSWASSTDTQYF.

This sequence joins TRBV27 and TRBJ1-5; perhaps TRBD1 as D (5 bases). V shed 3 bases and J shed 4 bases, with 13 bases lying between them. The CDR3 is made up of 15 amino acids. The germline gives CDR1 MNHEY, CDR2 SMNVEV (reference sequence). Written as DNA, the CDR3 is TGTGCCAGCAGTTTCCAGGGAGGGAAGAATCAGCCCCAGCATTTT. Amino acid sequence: CASSFQGGKNQPQHF.

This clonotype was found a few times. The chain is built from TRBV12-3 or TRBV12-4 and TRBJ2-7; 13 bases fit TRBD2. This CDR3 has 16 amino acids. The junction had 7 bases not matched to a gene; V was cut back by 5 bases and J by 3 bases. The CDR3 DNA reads TGTGCCAGCAGTCCACCGGGACTAGCGGGATACTACGAGCAGTACTTC. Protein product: CASSPPGLAGYYEQYF.

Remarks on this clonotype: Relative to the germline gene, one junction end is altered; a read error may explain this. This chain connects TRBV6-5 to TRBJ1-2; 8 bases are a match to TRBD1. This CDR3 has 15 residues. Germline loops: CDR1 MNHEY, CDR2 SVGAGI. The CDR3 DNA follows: TGTGCCTGCAGTTACCTGGGACAGGAGGTCTATGGCTACACCTTC. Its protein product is CACSYLGQEVYGYTF.

The CDR3 reads CASSPPGGGGGYTF. The CDR3 bases are TGTGCCAGCAGCCCGCCTGGAGGGGGCGGGGGCTACACCTTC. The chain uses TRBV12-3 or TRBV12-4 and TRBJ1-2; the match to TRBD1 covers 7 bases. CDR3 length: 14 residues. J was trimmed by 8 bases and V by 6 bases; bases with no gene match: 12.

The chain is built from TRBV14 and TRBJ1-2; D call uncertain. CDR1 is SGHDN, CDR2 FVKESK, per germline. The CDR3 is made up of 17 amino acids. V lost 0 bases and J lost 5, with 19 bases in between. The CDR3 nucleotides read TGTGCCAGCAGCCAAGAACGAGCAAGGCTCTCCTTATATGGCTACACCTTC. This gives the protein CASSQERARLSLYGYTF.

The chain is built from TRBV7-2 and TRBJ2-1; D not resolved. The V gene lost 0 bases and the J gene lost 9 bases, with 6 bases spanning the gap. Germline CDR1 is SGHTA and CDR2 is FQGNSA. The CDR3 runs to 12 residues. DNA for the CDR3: TGTGCCAGCAGCTTAGCTCTAGGTGAGCAGTTCTTC. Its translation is CASSLALGEQFF.

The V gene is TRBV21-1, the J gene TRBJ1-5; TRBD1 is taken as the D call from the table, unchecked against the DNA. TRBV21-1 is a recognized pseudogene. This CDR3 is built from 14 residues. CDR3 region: CASSNDRGHQPQHF. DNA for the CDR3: TGTGCCAGCAGCAACGACAGGGGGCATCAGCCCCAGCATTTT.

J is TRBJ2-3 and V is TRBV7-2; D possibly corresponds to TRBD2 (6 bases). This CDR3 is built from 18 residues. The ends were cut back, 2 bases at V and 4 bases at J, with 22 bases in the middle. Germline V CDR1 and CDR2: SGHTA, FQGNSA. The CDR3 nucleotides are TGTGCCAGCAGCTTAAGCGGGCACCATCTCCTAAGGGCAGATACGCAGTATTTT. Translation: CASSLSGHHLLRADTQYF.